Listed below are T cell receptor beta chains from one sample, sequenced in a study of regulatory T cells in long-lasting Graves disease. TCRdb re-called the multiplex PCR reads with MiXCR, one entry per CDR3 protein. The profile shows about 290,000 distinct CDR3 sequences, approximately 20% of them singletons. This material consisted of peripheral blood mononuclear cells (PBMCs), taken when the disease was refractory, from a patient treated with antithyroid drugs. The receptors were sampled from a female donor with Graves disease. Both conserved end residues are part of each CDR3. The D gene is left open where the match is weak. Expanded clones get a size class; other rows say once, few or many, or leave the size out.

>TRBJ1-5|TRBV28|many|-
TGTGCCAGCAGTTTGGGAGGGCAACAGGTTATTCGCCGTCATTTT
CASSLGGQQVIRRHF
>TRBJ2-5|TRBV7-8|many|TRBD2
TGTGCCAGCAGCTTATTAAGAGCGGGGGCCCAAGAGACCCAGTACTTC
CASSLLRAGAQETQYF
>TRBJ2-7|TRBV7-9|-|TRBD2
TGTGCCAGCGGGACTAGCGCAGCCTACGAGCAGTACTTC
CASGTSAAYEQYF
>TRBJ2-1|TRBV6-1|-|TRBD2
TGTGCCGCAAGAGAGGTAGCGGGGAACAATGAGCAGTTCTTC
CAAREVAGNNEQFF
>TRBJ2-4|TRBV4-2|-|-
TGTGCCACCCCAGGTGGCAATGAAAACATTCAGTACTTC
CATPGGNENIQYF
>TRBJ1-1|TRBV11-2|many|-
TGTGCCAGCAGAATAGGGGGAGTCACTGAAGCTTTCTTT
CASRIGGVTEAFF
>TRBJ2-5|TRBV7-2|many|TRBD2
TGTGCCAGCAGCTTAGGGACTAGCGGGATGGCGGGAGAGACCCAGTACTTC
CASSLGTSGMAGETQYF
>TRBJ1-5|TRBV10-3|few|-
TGTGCCATAAATGGACAGCTAAATCAGCCCCAGCATTTT
CAINGQLNQPQHF
>TRBJ1-5|TRBV2|few|-
TGTGCCAGCAGTGGCGGACTAACAAGCTTGGCCCAGCATTTT
CASSGGLTSLAQHF
>TRBJ1-1|TRBV20-1|many|TRBD1
TGCAGTGCTAGGGACAGGGAAGGAGGCGCTTTCTTT
CSARDREGGAFF
>TRBJ2-4|TRBV19|few|-
TGTGCCAGTAGTACCACAGGCCTGGGGGACATTCAGTACTTC
CASSTTGLGDIQYF
>TRBJ1-2|TRBV7-9|-|-
TGTGCCAGCAGCCCTATCATATATGGCTACACCTTC
CASSPIIYGYTF
>TRBJ2-5|TRBV4-3|-|-
TGCGCCAGCAGCCAAGATCGGAGTGGGGGGGAGACCCAGTACTTC
CASSQDRSGGETQYF
>TRBJ2-7|TRBV7-9|-|-
TGTGCCAGCAGCGGACGTAGCGGATCCTACGAGCAGTACTTC
CASSGRSGSYEQYF
>TRBJ2-1|TRBV7-9|-|TRBD2
TGTGCCAGCAGCCCACGTATGAGGGAGGGTAGTTCCTACAATGAGCAGTTCTTC
CASSPRMREGSSYNEQFF
>TRBJ2-7|TRBV7-2|-|-
TGTGCCAGCAGCTCGACGGACCCCTTCCCCCTCTACGAGCAGTACTTC
CASSSTDPFPLYEQYF
>TRBJ1-1|TRBV9|-|-
TGTGCCAGCAGCCCTCGGGAGGGGACTGAAGCTTTCTTT
CASSPREGTEAFF
>TRBJ1-4|TRBV10-3|many|-
TGTGCCATCAGTGCCGGCAGGGATGGCGAAAAACTGTTTTTT
CAISAGRDGEKLFF
>TRBJ1-2|TRBV19|few|TRBD1
TGTGCCAGTTCTCGACAGGGCCTCTATGGCTACACCTTC
CASSRQGLYGYTF
>TRBJ1-4|TRBV28|many|-
TGTGCCAGCAGCCGCAGTCAGGGGCGTGAAAAACTGTTTTTT
CASSRSQGREKLFF
>TRBJ2-2|TRBV2|many|-
TGTGCCAGCACACGGGACCAAGACACCGGGGAGCTGTTTTTT
CASTRDQDTGELFF